This T cell receptor beta chain was captured by sequencing in a study of siplizumab effects on memory and regulatory T cells. Notes on the study in general: Alloreactive sequences that could be traced to unstimulated CD4+ memory cells showed a significant reduction under siplizumab. Mean Treg-derived proportions of mappable alloreactive CD4+ clones were 68.8% for siplizumab and 25% to 30% for controls.

Note on this clone: Its antigen is unidentified.

Germline trimming cut 5 bases from V and 6 bases from J; bases unmatched to any gene: 9. Germline V lookup: CDR1 SEHNR, CDR2 FQNEAQ (reference sequence). The CDR3 consists of 15 residues. Using immunoSEQ multiplex PCR, the repertoire was profiled, and TCRdb retains in-frame clones only, with some absent. This sample has more than 95,000 clones; 93% occur once, and the top ten carry about 0.62%. Sequenced: Tregs sorted from blood. The clonotype originates from a human donor in good health. The chain links TRBV7-9 to TRBJ1-5; 8 bases map to TRBD1. In DNA, the CDR3 is TGTGCCAGCAGCGGGGGCCAGGGGGCAAGTCAGCCCCAGCATTTT. Protein sequence: CASSGGQGASQPQHF.